This TCR beta chain was sequenced for a study of PD-L1 blockade in urothelial cancer. Study-level background: Of some 28 patients, some 24 were males with bladder-origin urothelial cancer. Analysis of the blood was performed 3 weeks (second dose) and 6 weeks after treatment start.

General study findings and limits: Pretreatment blood TCR clonality under the median forecast improved survival.

Profiling relied on immunoSEQ multiplex PCR, and the TCRdb table lists in-frame clones only, not all of them. Counted here are 50,000 or so clones, 84% occurring once; the ten biggest clones make up 5.5% to 7.5%. This clone is termed medium-sized. Antigen unknown. The sample was PBMCs, taken around atezolizumab (anti-PD-L1) treatment. The TCR sequence derives from a man aged 35 to 55 with urothelial cancer.

The CDR3 coding sequence is TGTGCCAGCAGCGAAGGACAGGGGGGTACTGAAGCTTTCTTT. It is translated as CASSEGQGGTEAFF. The J gene is TRBJ1-1, the V gene TRBV11-2; 10 nucleotides match TRBD1. The CDR3 consists of 14 residues. Germline V gene sequence: CDR1 SGHAT, CDR2 FQNNGV. V lost 5 bases and J lost 5; bases outside the gene matches: 5.